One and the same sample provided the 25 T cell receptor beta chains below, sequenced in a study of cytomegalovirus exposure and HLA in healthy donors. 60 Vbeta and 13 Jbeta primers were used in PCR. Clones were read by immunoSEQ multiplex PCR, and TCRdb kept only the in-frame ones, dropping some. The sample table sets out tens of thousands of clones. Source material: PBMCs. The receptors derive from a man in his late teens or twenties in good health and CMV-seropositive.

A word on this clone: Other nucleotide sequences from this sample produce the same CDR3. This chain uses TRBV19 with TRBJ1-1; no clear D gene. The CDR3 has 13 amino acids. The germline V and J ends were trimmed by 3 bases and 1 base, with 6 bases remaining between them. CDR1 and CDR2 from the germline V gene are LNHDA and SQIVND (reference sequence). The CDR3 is CASSITGNTEAFF. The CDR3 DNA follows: TGTGCCAGTAGTATTACGGGGAACACTGAAGCTTTCTTT.

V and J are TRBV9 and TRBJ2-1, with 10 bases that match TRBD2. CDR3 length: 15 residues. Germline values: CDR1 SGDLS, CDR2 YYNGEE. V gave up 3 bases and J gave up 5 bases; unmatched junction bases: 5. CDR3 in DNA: TGTGCCAGCAGCGAGGGTAGCGGGAGGAACAATGAGCAGTTCTTC. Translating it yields CASSEGSGRNNEQFF.

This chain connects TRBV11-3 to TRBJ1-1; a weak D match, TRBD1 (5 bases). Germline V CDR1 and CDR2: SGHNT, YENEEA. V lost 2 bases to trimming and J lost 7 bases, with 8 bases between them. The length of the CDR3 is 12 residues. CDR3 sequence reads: CASSLKDSEAFF. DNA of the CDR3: TGTGCCAGCAGCTTAAAAGACAGTGAAGCTTTCTTT.

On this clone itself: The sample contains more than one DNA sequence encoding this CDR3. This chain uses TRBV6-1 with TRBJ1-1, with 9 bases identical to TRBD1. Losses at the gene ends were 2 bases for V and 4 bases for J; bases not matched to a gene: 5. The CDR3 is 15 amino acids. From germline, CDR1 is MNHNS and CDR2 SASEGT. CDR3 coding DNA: TGTGCCAGCAGTGAAAACGAGGGACAGGGCACTGAAGCTTTCTTT. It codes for CASSENEGQGTEAFF.

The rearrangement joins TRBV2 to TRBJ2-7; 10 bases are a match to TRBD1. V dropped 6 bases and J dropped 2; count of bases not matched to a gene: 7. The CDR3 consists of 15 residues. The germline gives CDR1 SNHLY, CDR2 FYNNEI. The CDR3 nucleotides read TGTGCCAGCAGGCAGTCCGGGACAGGGGCCTACGAGCAGTACTTC. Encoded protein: CASRQSGTGAYEQYF.

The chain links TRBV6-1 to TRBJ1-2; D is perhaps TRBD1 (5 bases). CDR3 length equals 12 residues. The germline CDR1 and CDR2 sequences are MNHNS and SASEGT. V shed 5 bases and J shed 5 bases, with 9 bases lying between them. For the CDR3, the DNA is TGTGCCAGCAGTTCCGGGGGTTATGGCTACACCTTC. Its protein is CASSSGGYGYTF.

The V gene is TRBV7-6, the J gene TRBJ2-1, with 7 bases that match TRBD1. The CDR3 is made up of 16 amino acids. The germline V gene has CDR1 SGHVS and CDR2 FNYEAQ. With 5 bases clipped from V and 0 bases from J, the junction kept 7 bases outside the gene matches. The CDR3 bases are TGTGCCAGCAGCCAAAACAGGGGCCGCTCCTACAATGAGCAGTTCTTC. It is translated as CASSQNRGRSYNEQFF.

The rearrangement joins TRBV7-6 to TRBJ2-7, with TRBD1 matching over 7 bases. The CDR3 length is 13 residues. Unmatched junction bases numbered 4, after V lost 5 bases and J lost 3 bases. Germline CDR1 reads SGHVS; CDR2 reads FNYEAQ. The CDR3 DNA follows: TGTGCCAGCAGCCCTGGGACAGACTACGAGCAGTACTTC. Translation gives CASSPGTDYEQYF.

This chain's CDR3 is CATQTASGANVLTF. The CDR3 region has the DNA TGTGCCACCCAGACAGCTTCTGGGGCCAACGTCCTGACTTTC. The chain joins TRBV2 to TRBJ2-6, with TRBD1 as a possible D gene (5 bases). V was cut by 10 bases and J by 1 base, with 11 bases left in between. This CDR3 is 14 amino acids long. Germline V gene data show CDR1 as SNHLY and CDR2 as FYNNEI. The full variable domain, with the rest looked up from reference TRBV2 and TRBJ2-6, is EPEVTQTPSHQVTQMGQEVILRCVPISNHLYFYWYRQILGQKVEFLVSFYNNEISEKSEIFDDQFSVERPDGSNFTLKIRSTKLEDSAMYFCATQTASGANVLTFGAGSRLTVL.

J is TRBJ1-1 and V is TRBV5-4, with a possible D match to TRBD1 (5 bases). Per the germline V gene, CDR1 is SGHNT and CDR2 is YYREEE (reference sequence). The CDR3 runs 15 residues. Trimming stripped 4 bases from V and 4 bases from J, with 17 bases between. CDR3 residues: CASSPGGARVTEAFF. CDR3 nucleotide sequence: TGTGCCAGCAGCCCTGGAGGGGCCCGGGTCACTGAAGCTTTCTTT.

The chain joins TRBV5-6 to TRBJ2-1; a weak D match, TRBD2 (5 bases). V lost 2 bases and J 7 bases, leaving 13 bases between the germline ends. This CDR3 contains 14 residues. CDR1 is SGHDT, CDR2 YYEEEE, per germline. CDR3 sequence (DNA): TGTGCCAGCAGCTTTAACGTCCGAGGGAATGAGCAGTTCTTC. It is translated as CASSFNVRGNEQFF.

CDR3 in amino acids: CASSGTGGLGETQYF. The CDR3 coding sequence is TGTGCCAGCAGTGGAACAGGGGGGTTGGGTGAGACCCAGTACTTC. The chain has TRBV2 and TRBJ2-5; 8 nucleotides match TRBD1. The CDR3 is 15 amino acids. Trimming took 4 bases from V and 5 from J; bases not matched to a gene: 9. The germline V gene encodes CDR1 SNHLY and CDR2 FYNNEI.

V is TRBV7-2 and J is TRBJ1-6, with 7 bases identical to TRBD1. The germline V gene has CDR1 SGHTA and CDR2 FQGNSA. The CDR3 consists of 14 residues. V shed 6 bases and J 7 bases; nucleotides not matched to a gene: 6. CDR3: CASRVRQGNSPLHF. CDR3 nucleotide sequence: TGTGCCAGCAGGGTACGACAGGGCAATTCACCCCTCCACTTT.

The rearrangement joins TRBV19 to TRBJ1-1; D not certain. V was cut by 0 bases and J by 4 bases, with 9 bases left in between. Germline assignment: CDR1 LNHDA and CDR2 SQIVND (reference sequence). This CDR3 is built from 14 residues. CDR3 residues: CASSIDRIGTEAFF. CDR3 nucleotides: TGTGCCAGTAGTATAGACAGGATCGGCACTGAAGCTTTCTTT.

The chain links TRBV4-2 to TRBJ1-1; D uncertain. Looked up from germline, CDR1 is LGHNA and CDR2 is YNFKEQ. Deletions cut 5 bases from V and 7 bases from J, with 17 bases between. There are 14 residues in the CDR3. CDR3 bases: TGTGCCAGCAGCTCAAGAGGAATTGCCCTTGAAGCTTTCTTT. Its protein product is CASSSRGIALEAFF.

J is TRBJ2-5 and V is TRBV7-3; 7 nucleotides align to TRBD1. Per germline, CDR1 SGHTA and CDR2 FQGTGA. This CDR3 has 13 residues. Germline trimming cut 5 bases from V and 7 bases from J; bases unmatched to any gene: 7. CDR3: CASSPGTDGTQYF. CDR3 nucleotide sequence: TGTGCCAGCAGCCCGGGGACAGACGGGACCCAGTACTTC.

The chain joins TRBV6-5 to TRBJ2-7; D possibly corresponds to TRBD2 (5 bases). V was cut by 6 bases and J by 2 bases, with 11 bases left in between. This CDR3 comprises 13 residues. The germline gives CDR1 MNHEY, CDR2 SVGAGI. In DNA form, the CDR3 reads TGTGCCAGCAGGTGGGGAGTCGCCTACGAGCAGTACTTC. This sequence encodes CASRWGVAYEQYF.

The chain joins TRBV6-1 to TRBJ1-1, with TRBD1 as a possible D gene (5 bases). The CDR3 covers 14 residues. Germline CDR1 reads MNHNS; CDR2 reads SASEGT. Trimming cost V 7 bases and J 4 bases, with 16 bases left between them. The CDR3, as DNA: TGTGCCAGCATCCTCCAGGGATGGGGCACTGAAGCTTTCTTT. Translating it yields CASILQGWGTEAFF.

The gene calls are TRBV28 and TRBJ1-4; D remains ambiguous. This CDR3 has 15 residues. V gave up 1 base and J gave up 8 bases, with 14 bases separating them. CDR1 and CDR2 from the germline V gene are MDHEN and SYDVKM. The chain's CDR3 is CASSLYREPGEKLFF. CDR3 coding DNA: TGTGCCAGCAGTTTATATCGGGAGCCGGGCGAAAAACTGTTTTTT.

The CDR3 loop reads CASSLVPNNEQFF. Here the CDR3 DNA reads TGTGCCAGCAGCTTAGTTCCCAACAATGAGCAGTTCTTC. This chain uses TRBV7-8 with TRBJ2-1, with D unresolved. V was pared by 1 base and J by 5 bases, with 6 bases between. The CDR3 spans 13 residues. Germline lookup yields CDR1 SGHVS and CDR2 FQNEAQ.

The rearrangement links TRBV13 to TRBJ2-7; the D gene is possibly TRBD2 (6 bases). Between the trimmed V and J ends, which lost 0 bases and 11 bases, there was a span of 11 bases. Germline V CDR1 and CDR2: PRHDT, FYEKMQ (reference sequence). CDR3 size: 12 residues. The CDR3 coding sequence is TGTGCCAGCAGCTTAGGACGGGACTTCGAGTACTTC. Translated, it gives CASSLGRDFEYF.

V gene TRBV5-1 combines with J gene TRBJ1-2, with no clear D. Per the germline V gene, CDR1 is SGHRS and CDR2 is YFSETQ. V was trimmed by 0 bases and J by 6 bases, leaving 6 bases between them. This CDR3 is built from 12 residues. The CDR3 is CASSLDRDGYTF. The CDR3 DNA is TGCGCCAGCAGCTTGGATAGAGATGGCTACACCTTC.

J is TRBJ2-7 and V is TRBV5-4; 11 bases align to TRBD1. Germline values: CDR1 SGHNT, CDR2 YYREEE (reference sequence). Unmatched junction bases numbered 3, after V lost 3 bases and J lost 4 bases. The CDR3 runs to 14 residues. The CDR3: CASSSGTGGYEQYF. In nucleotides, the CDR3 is TGTGCCAGCAGCTCCGGGACAGGGGGTTACGAGCAGTACTTC.

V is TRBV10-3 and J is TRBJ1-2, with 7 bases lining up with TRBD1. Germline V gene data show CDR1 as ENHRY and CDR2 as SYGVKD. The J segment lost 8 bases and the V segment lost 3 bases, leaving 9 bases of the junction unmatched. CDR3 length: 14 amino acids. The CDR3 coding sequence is TGTGCCATCAGTGACCTGACAGGGAGGAGGGGCTACACCTTC. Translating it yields CAISDLTGRRGYTF.

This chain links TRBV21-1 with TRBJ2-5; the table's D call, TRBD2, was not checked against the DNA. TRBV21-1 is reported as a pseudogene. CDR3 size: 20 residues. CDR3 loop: CASSKWPGLAGPNLQETQYF. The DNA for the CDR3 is TGTGCCAGCAGCAAATGGCCAGGACTAGCGGGACCAAACCTTCAAGAGACCCAGTACTTC.